Listed here are 17 T cell receptor beta chains from one sample, sequenced in a study of cytomegalovirus exposure and HLA in healthy donors. The PCR made use of 60 Vbeta and 13 Jbeta primers. Sequencing used immunoSEQ multiplex PCR; TCRdb keeps in-frame clones, though not all of them. This table lists 35,000 to 50,000 clones. Sequencing was carried out using PBMCs. The source is a male donor in good health and CMV-seronegative.

The chain couples TRBV27 to TRBJ2-5; no clear D gene. The end of the DNA fits TRBJ2-7 better, so the J call may be wrong. Looked up from germline, CDR1 is MNHEY and CDR2 is SMNVEV (reference sequence). The CDR3 spans 13 residues. The CDR3 loop reads CASSLRWSYEQYF. In nucleotides, the CDR3 is TGTGCCAGCAGTTTAAGATGGTCCTACGAGCAGTACTTC.

The chain employs TRBV27 and TRBJ2-2, with TRBD1 identical over 7 bases. CDR1 MNHEY and CDR2 SMNVEV come from the germline V gene (reference sequence). The CDR3 contains 16 residues. V lost 2 bases, J lost 4 bases, and 7 bases stayed unmatched. CDR3 nucleotide sequence: TGTGCCAGCAGTTTAATAACAGGGGCGAGCACCGGGGAGCTGTTTTTT. Protein product: CASSLITGASTGELFF.

V usage is TRBV6-5 and J usage is TRBJ2-5, with TRBD2 as a possible D gene (5 bases). Trimming cost V 8 bases and J 4 bases, with 17 bases left between them. This CDR3 has 14 amino acids. Germline lookup yields CDR1 MNHEY and CDR2 SVGAGI. This chain's CDR3 is CASGRGSLGETQYF. CDR3 DNA sequence: TGTGCCAGCGGCCGCGGGTCCCTAGGAGAGACCCAGTACTTC.

The chain joins TRBV10-3 to TRBJ2-7; D call uncertain. Per the germline V gene, CDR1 is ENHRY and CDR2 is SYGVKD. The V end was cut by 2 bases, the J end by 4 bases, with 3 bases between. This CDR3 is built from 11 residues. Here the CDR3 DNA reads TGTGCCATCAGTGAGGTATACGAGCAGTACTTC. This codes for CAISEVYEQYF.

The rearrangement links TRBV2 to TRBJ1-1; 7 nucleotides agree with TRBD1. After removal of 8 bases from V and 3 bases from J, the junction contained 15 bases not matched to a gene. Germline V gives CDR1 SNHLY, CDR2 FYNNEI. The CDR3 spans 16 residues. The CDR3 is CASQGGRRGTDTEAFF. For the CDR3, the DNA is TGTGCCAGCCAGGGGGGCCGGAGAGGGACGGACACTGAAGCTTTCTTT.

Comment on this clone: A junction end diverges from the germline sequence, so it may reflect a read error. Other DNA sequences from this sample encode an identical CDR3 as well. This chain links TRBV13 with TRBJ1-2, with TRBD1 matching over 8 bases. CDR3 length: 15 amino acids. In germline, CDR1 is PRHDT, CDR2 FYEKMQ (reference sequence). For the CDR3, the DNA is TGCGCCAGCAGCACCCGATGGCAGGGGGCAGTCGGCTACACCTTC. Its protein is CASSTRWQGAVGYTF.

The rearrangement links TRBV20-1 to TRBJ2-7, with 9 bases matching TRBD1. This CDR3 region has 11 residues. V was clipped by 5 bases and J by 6 bases; unmatched bases: 2. Germline loops: CDR1 DFQATT, CDR2 SNEGSKA (reference sequence). The CDR3 sequence is CSAWTGAEQYF. Here the CDR3 DNA reads TGCAGTGCTTGGACAGGGGCCGAGCAGTACTTC.

J is TRBJ1-3 and V is TRBV30, with a tentative D call TRBD1 (5 bases). Germline V gives CDR1 GTSNPN, CDR2 SVGIG (reference sequence). The CDR3 sequence is 13 residues long. The germline V and J ends were trimmed by 8 bases and 4 bases, with 15 bases remaining between them. CDR3 coding DNA: TGTGCCGGACTGGGGGGTGGCGGAAACACCATATATTTT. Residues: CAGLGGGGNTIYF.

This chain links TRBV6-4 with TRBJ2-1; 7 bases match TRBD2. V was pared by 0 bases and J by 8 bases, with 13 bases of the junction left unmatched. CDR1 is MRHNA and CDR2 is SNTAGT in the germline V gene. The CDR3 runs to 17 residues. CDR3 DNA sequence: TGTGCCAGCAGTGACTCGAGTCGGGGGGTAGATATCGATGAGCAGTTCTTC. Residues: CASSDSSRGVDIDEQFF.

The J gene is TRBJ1-3, the V gene TRBV11-2; D is perhaps TRBD1 (5 bases). Germline CDR1 SGHAT, CDR2 FQNNGV. The CDR3 is 15 amino acids. The V and J ends lost 9 bases and 0 bases respectively, with 15 bases between them. The CDR3 DNA reads TGTGCCAGAAACTTGGGACTTAGCTCTGGAAACACCATATATTTT. It translates to CARNLGLSSGNTIYF.

The gene calls are TRBV7-8 and TRBJ1-1; D uncertain. The germline gives CDR1 SGHVS, CDR2 FQNEAQ. V dropped 1 base and J dropped 10 bases, with 13 bases sitting between them. The CDR3 is 13 amino acids. CDR3 sequence: CASSLDSFQAAFF. The CDR3, as DNA: TGTGCCAGCAGCTTAGACTCCTTCCAGGCAGCTTTCTTT. Drawing the rest from reference TRBV7-8 and TRBJ1-1, the complete variable domain is GAGVSQSPRYKVAKRGQDVALRCDPISGHVSLFWYQQALGQGPEFLTYFQNEAQLDKSGLPSDRFFAERPEGSVSTLKIQRTQQEDSAVYLCASSLDSFQAAFFGQGTRLTVV.

This chain uses TRBV13 with TRBJ2-1; a possible D gene is TRBD1 (6 bases). Trimming cost V 4 bases and J 0 bases, with 10 bases left between them. This CDR3 is 15 amino acids long. Germline assignment: CDR1 PRHDT and CDR2 FYEKMQ (reference sequence). The CDR3 DNA follows: TGTGCCAGCAGCTACGGGACAAGCTCCTACAATGAGCAGTTCTTC. This translates into CASSYGTSSYNEQFF. The full variable domain, rest sourced from reference TRBV13 and TRBJ2-1, is AAGVIQSPRHLIKEKRETATLKCYPIPRHDTVYWYQQGPGQDPQFLISFYEKMQSDKGSIPDRFSAQQFSDYHSELNMSSLELGDSALYFCASSYGTSSYNEQFFGPGTRLTVL.

With respect to this clone: Germline and junction disagree at one end, which may indicate a read error. This chain uses TRBV29-1 with TRBJ1-1; D is perhaps TRBD1 (5 bases). Germline V gene lookup returns CDR1 SQVTM and CDR2 ANQGSEA. This CDR3 spans 11 amino acids. CDR3 sequence: CSEDSLTEAFF. The CDR3 nucleotides are TGCAGCGAAGACAGTCTCACTGAGGCTTTCTTT.

The CDR3 loop is CASSQAFDRRNTEAFF. The CDR3 nucleotides are TGCGCCAGCAGCCAAGCCTTTGACAGGAGGAACACTGAAGCTTTCTTT. The chain combines TRBV4-1 with TRBJ1-1; D is possibly TRBD1 (6 bases). The germline CDR1 and CDR2 sequences are MGHRA and YSYEKL. The CDR3 covers 16 residues. Between the trimmed V and J ends, which lost 1 base and 1 base, there was a span of 13 bases.

The J gene is TRBJ1-2, the V gene TRBV19; D not certain. The V end lost 4 bases, the J end lost 0 bases, and 9 bases lay between the germline ends. CDR1 is LNHDA and CDR2 is SQIVND in the germline V gene (reference sequence). The CDR3 is 14 amino acids. CDR3 in amino acids: CASSTVSANYGYTF. The CDR3, as DNA: TGTGCCAGTAGTACGGTCAGCGCTAACTATGGCTACACCTTC.

The chain links TRBV5-4 to TRBJ1-3, with 7 bases that match TRBD1. V lost 4 bases to trimming and J lost 0 bases; unmatched junction nucleotides: 10. This CDR3 comprises 17 residues. Germline V CDR1 and CDR2: SGHNT, YYREEE (reference sequence). The DNA of the CDR3 is TGTGCCAGCAGCCCCGGACAGGCAACACACTCTGGAAACACCATATATTTT. Its protein is CASSPGQATHSGNTIYF.

This chain uses TRBV10-1 with TRBJ2-3; no firm D call. V lost 7 bases, J lost 2 bases, and 10 bases lay in between. Germline CDR1 WNHNN, CDR2 SYGVQD (reference sequence). This CDR3 spans 13 amino acids. The CDR3 loop is CASKEQNTDTQYF. The CDR3 DNA reads as TGCGCCAGCAAGGAACAGAACACAGATACGCAGTATTTT.